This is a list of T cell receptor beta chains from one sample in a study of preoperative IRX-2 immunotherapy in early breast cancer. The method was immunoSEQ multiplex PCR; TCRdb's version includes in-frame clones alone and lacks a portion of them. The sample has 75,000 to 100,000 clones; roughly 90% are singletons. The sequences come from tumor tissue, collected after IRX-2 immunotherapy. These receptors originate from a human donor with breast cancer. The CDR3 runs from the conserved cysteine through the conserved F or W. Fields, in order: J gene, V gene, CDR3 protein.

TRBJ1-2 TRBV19 CASSNGDVMGYTF
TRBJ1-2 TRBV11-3 CASSLGAGFKGYGYTF
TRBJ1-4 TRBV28 CASSLQGGANEKLFF
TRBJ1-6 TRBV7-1 CASSPQGLNSPLHF
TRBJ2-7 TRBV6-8 CASARQGAQYYEQYF
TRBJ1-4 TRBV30 CAWSANLQQGELFF
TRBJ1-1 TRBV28 CASSLRGNTEAFF
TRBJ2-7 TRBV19 CASSMGGSNEQYF
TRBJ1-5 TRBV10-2 CASSEKQGVQPQHF
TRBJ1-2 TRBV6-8 CASSRGGFGYTF
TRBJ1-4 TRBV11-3 CASSFLQTNEKLFF
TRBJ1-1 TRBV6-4 CASSEGWGWDTEAFF
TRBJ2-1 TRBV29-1 CSVDRVLGNEQFF